What follows are 25 T cell receptor beta chains derived from one specimen sequenced in a study of tumor-infiltrating lymphocytes in primary liver carcinoma. Synthesis of TCR beta cDNA was carried out from 450 to 650 ng total RNA with a constant-region primer. ARM-PCR was slightly modified, and three nested multiplex PCR rounds with it gave rise to the TCR beta libraries. With TRBV1-TRBV30 forward primers and a C-beta reverse primer, the first two PCR rounds were run for around 10 cycles each. TCRdb processed the multiplex PCR reads anew with MiXCR; each CDR3 protein has one entry. The sample consists of a few hundred thousand distinct CDR3 sequences, roughly 60% of them appearing once. Germline DNA was also extracted, while the blood RNA originated from unsorted whole blood. The sequenced sample consisted of peripheral blood. These receptors originate from a woman in her thirties with primary liver carcinoma and hepatitis B virus infection.

On this clonotype: It may be a read error: a sequence one base away is much more abundant. Since no conserved phenylalanine or tryptophan closes the CDR3, a read error is the likely cause. The limits of the CDR3 on the DNA are not certain, so only TCRdb's listed CDR3 is given. The chain has TRBV29-1 and TRBJ2-7; TRBD2 is the table's D call and was not checked against the DNA. CDR1 SQVTM and CDR2 ANQGSEA come from the germline V gene. The CDR3 comprises 11 residues, both ends counted. This CDR3 reads CSVEVGLAEYL.

This clonotype ranks as medium-sized. The V gene is TRBV11-2, the J gene TRBJ2-5, with 7 bases identical to TRBD1. The CDR3 extends over 16 amino acids. Germline V gene sequence: CDR1 SGHAT, CDR2 FQNNGV. V lost 1 base to trimming and J lost 3 bases; unmatched junction nucleotides: 8. CDR3 protein: CASSLVWDSNEETQYF. The CDR3 DNA is TGTGCCAGCAGCTTAGTCTGGGACAGCAATGAAGAGACCCAGTACTTC.

As to this clonotype: The germline gene is not matched at one end of the junction; a read error may be the cause. This rearrangement joins TRBV4-1 to TRBJ2-1, with D possibly being TRBD2 (5 bases). CDR1 and CDR2 from the germline V gene are MGHRA and YSYEKL. The CDR3 extends over 15 amino acids. The CDR3 loop reads CASNHGKGYVDEQSF. The CDR3 region has the DNA TGTGCCAGCAACCACGGGAAGGGTTACGTCGATGAGCAGTCCTTC.

Turning to this clonotype: This sequence may be a read error, since a much larger clone differs from it by one base. The V and J genes are TRBV4-1 and TRBJ2-1, with a weak D call TRBD1 (6 bases). V dropped 5 bases and J dropped 2 bases, with 16 bases sitting between them. The germline V gene has CDR1 MGHRA and CDR2 YSYEKL. The CDR3 consists of 16 residues. This chain's CDR3 is CASSRPTGSTYNEQFF. Written as DNA, the CDR3 is TGCGCCAGCAGCAGGCCTACAGGGTCTACCTACAATGAGCAGTTCTTC.

This clonotype was recorded many times. The chain couples TRBV11-2 to TRBJ2-1; no definite D call. There are 16 residues in the CDR3. The V and J ends lost 2 bases and 10 bases respectively, with 21 bases between them. Germline V gene sequence: CDR1 SGHAT, CDR2 FQNNGV. This CDR3 reads CASSLSAPANPREQFF. CDR3 DNA sequence: TGTGCCAGCAGCTTAAGTGCCCCAGCTAATCCCCGAGAGCAGTTCTTC. Using reference TRBV11-2 and TRBJ2-1 for the parts outside the CDR3, the full variable domain is EAGVAQSPRYKIIEKRQSVAFWCNPISGHATLYWYQQILGQGPKLLIQFQNNGVVDDSQLPKDRFSAERLKGVDSTLKIQPAKLEDSAVYLCASSLSAPANPREQFFGPGTRLTVL.

The chain uses TRBV11-2 and TRBJ2-7; maybe TRBD1 (5 bases). The V gene lost 5 bases and the J gene lost 0 bases, with 14 bases spanning the gap. CDR3 length: 15 amino acids. Looked up from germline, CDR1 is SGHAT and CDR2 is FQNNGV. CDR3 amino acids: CASSPTEASSYEQYF. CDR3 DNA: TGTGCCAGCAGCCCGACAGAGGCAAGCTCCTACGAGCAGTACTTC.

This clonotype was recorded a few times. The chain is built from TRBV28 and TRBJ1-2; the D is unclear. The CDR3 is 13 residues long. V was shortened by 7 bases and J by 4 bases, with 13 bases between the two germline ends. The germline V gene has CDR1 MDHEN and CDR2 SYDVKM. CDR3 region: CASMTPPPYGYTF. Written as DNA, the CDR3 is TGTGCCAGCATGACCCCACCTCCCTATGGCTACACCTTC.

On this clonotype: An end of the junction differs from the germline gene, which may be a read error. V usage is TRBV6-5 and J usage is TRBJ2-2, with TRBD1 as a possible D gene (5 bases). Germline loops: CDR1 MNHEY, CDR2 SVGAGI. The CDR3 consists of 16 residues. CDR3 sequence (DNA): TGTACCAGCAGTTACGACAGTTTCGCGAACACCGGGGAGCTGTTTTTT. Translated, it gives CTSSYDSFANTGELFF.

This clonotype was seen more than once but under ten times. V gene TRBV13 combines with J gene TRBJ2-1; D call uncertain. V lost 6 bases and J lost 9, with 12 bases in between. In germline, CDR1 is PRHDT, CDR2 FYEKMQ (reference sequence). The CDR3 spans 12 residues. The CDR3: CASRKGYGEQFF. CDR3 sequence (DNA): TGTGCCAGCAGGAAAGGATATGGTGAGCAGTTCTTC.

A note on this clonotype: The CDR3 end shows no conserved phenylalanine or tryptophan, and so a read error is likely. This chain joins TRBV11-2 and TRBJ1-1; perhaps TRBD1 as D (5 bases). The CDR3 has 14 amino acids. Germline lookup yields CDR1 SGHAT and CDR2 FQNNGV. V was pared by 4 bases and J by 6 bases, with 15 bases between. For the CDR3, the DNA is TGTGCCAGCAGCTACAGGACCAGGATCGCTGAAGCTTTCCAT. Its protein product is CASSYRTRIAEAFH.

Note on this clonotype: Sequence at one end of the junction differs from germline and may be a read error. The rearrangement uses TRBV13 and TRBJ2-1, with TRBD2 matching over 10 bases. Germline V lookup: CDR1 PRHDT, CDR2 FYEKMQ (reference sequence). The CDR3 loop spans 15 amino acids. CDR3 coding DNA: TGTGCCAGCTGCTTGCTAGCGGGAGTAGCGGATGAGCAGTTCTTC. Protein product: CASCLLAGVADEQFF.

In regard to this clonotype: This may be a read error: a much more frequent sequence differs by one nucleotide. This chain uses TRBV6-5 with TRBJ2-7, with D uncertain. Trimming cost V 6 bases and J 3 bases, with 6 bases left between them. Germline V gene lookup returns CDR1 MNHEY and CDR2 SVGAGI. This CDR3 is built from 11 residues. The CDR3 nucleotides are TGTGCCAGCAGGCATCACTACGAGCAGTACTTC. This translates into CASRHHYEQYF.

V is TRBV29-1 and J is TRBJ1-1; tentatively, D is TRBD1 (5 bases). This CDR3 is 13 amino acids long. Germline CDR1 reads SQVTM; CDR2 reads ANQGSEA. For the CDR3, the DNA is TGCAGTAATTACAGGAAGTTGAACACTGAAGCTTTCTTT. Its translation: CSNYRKLNTEAFF.

This chain connects TRBV4-3 to TRBJ2-1, with 8 positions matching TRBD1. Germline V gene data show CDR1 as LGHNA and CDR2 as YSLEER. The ends lost 3 bases at V and 0 bases at J; junction bases unmatched: 1. This CDR3 spans 15 amino acids. CDR3 coding DNA: TGCGCCAGCAGCCAGGACAGGGTCTCCTACAATGAGCAGTTCTTC. Translated, it gives CASSQDRVSYNEQFF.

There are many counts of this clonotype. The chain combines TRBV6-1 with TRBJ2-3; the D gene is possibly TRBD2 (6 bases). Germline V lookup: CDR1 MNHNS, CDR2 SASEGT. The CDR3 is 13 amino acids. The V gene lost 6 bases and the J gene lost 4 bases, with 11 bases spanning the gap. DNA for the CDR3: TGTGCCAGCAGGGAGGGAGTTCCAGATACGCAGTATTTT. It specifies CASREGVPDTQYF.

J is TRBJ1-5 and V is TRBV4-1, with unresolved D. Per the germline V gene, CDR1 is MGHRA and CDR2 is YSYEKL. V was cut by 0 bases and J by 5 bases, with 20 bases left in between. This CDR3 spans 18 amino acids. The CDR3 DNA reads TGCGCCAGCAGCCAAGATTCGGGTATCCGGCGGACCTATCAGCCCCAGCATTTT. It is translated as CASSQDSGIRRTYQPQHF.

In its sample, this clonotype was seen a few times. The rearrangement joins TRBV28 to TRBJ1-2; D possibly corresponds to TRBD1 (5 bases). Germline lookup yields CDR1 MDHEN and CDR2 SYDVKM. This CDR3 is 14 amino acids long. Trimming cost V 6 bases and J 5 bases, with 16 bases left between them. The CDR3 DNA sequence: TGTGCCAGCAGCAAGGTGGGGGGTAAATATGGCTACACCTTC. As protein: CASSKVGGKYGYTF.

For this clonotype: Relative to the germline gene, one junction end is altered; a read error may explain this. The chain has TRBV6-1 and TRBJ1-3; D is uncertain. The CDR3 has 13 residues. The germline gives CDR1 MNHNS, CDR2 SASEGT. CDR3 bases: TGTGCCAGCAAGGTTTCCTCTGGAAACCCCATATATTTT. Amino acids: CASKVSSGNPIYF.

V and J are TRBV21-1 and TRBJ2-5. TRBV21-1 is listed as a pseudogene. The CDR3 runs 11 residues. CDR3 sequence reads: CASSKREAQYF. The CDR3 DNA sequence: TGTGCCAGCAGCAAGAGAGAGGCCCAGTACTTC.

Remarks on this clonotype: An end of the junction does not agree with germline; a read error may underlie this. The chain carries TRBV29-1 and TRBJ2-7, with D perhaps TRBD2 (5 bases). In germline, CDR1 is SQVTM, CDR2 ANQGSEA. The CDR3 has 17 amino acids. The CDR3 DNA reads TGTAGCGTTGAAGGGCTATTGGGCAGCGAGGTGGAACGCGAGCAGTACTTC. The encoded protein is CSVEGLLGSEVEREQYF.

The chain carries TRBV10-3 and TRBJ2-3; D is perhaps TRBD2 (5 bases). The CDR3 spans 16 residues. Germline CDR1 is ENHRY and CDR2 is SYGVKD. Written as DNA, the CDR3 is TGTGTCACAGCGCAAAATGTCGGAGGTGCGGCAGATACGCAGTATTTT. Residues: CVTAQNVGGAADTQYF.

This rearrangement joins TRBV5-1 to TRBJ2-7; tentative D call: TRBD1 (6 bases). The CDR3 is 13 amino acids. Looked up from germline, CDR1 is SGHRS and CDR2 is YFSETQ. V was cut by 4 bases and J by 3 bases, with 11 bases left in between. The DNA of the CDR3 is TGCGCCAGCAGCCGGGACAAGATCTACGAGCAGTACTTC. Amino acids: CASSRDKIYEQYF.

This clonotype was seen many times. This sequence joins TRBV11-1 and TRBJ2-5; D is undetermined. CDR3 length equals 14 residues. In germline, CDR1 is SGHAT, CDR2 FQDESV (reference sequence). V shed 1 base and J shed 7 bases, with 13 bases lying between them. CDR3 nucleotide sequence: TGTGCCAGCAGCTTAGGCAGATCTCAGGTGACCCAGTACTTC. As protein: CASSLGRSQVTQYF.

The table lists this clonotype with a count of one. At one boundary the junction diverges from the germline segment, which might be a read error. The chain has TRBV7-9 and TRBJ2-5, with a tentative D call TRBD2 (5 bases). This CDR3 is built from 12 residues. CDR1 is SEHNR and CDR2 is FQNEAQ in the germline V gene (reference sequence). This CDR3 reads CTSSLAGETQYF. The CDR3 DNA reads as TGTACCAGCAGCTTGGCGGGAGAGACCCAGTACTTC.

Only one count was recorded for this clonotype. The chain carries TRBV7-8 and TRBJ2-7, with 13 bases lining up with TRBD2. Germline loops: CDR1 SGHVS, CDR2 FQNEAQ. CDR3 length equals 15 residues. J gave up 6 bases and V 5 bases, and 7 bases lay outside the gene matches. CDR3 in DNA: TGTGCCAGCAGCCCAACTAGCGGGAGGGGCTCCGAGCAGTACTTC. Amino acids: CASSPTSGRGSEQYF.